What follows describes a single T cell receptor (beta chain). What it binds is not known. The data were taken from a study of shared clonotypes between healthy human individuals. General study results and limits: The diversity represented, both genetic and in exposure history, was limited by few donors.

Only in-frame clones appear in the TCRdb table, and some are missing; sequencing was by immunoSEQ multiplex PCR. The data hold about 600,000 clones, with roughly 72% observed a single time. The CDR3 is 16 amino acids. CDR1 SGDLS and CDR2 YYNGEE come from the germline V gene. J lost 4 bases, V lost 0 bases, and 5 bases had no gene match. This TCR derives from a woman in her forties in good health. Some clones in this sample may be carry-over from other donors' samples. The J gene is TRBJ1-4, the V gene TRBV9; 8 bases line up with TRBD1. Sequencing was carried out using PBMCs. The CDR3 here is CASSVASGQVNEKLFF. In DNA, the CDR3 is TGTGCCAGCAGCGTAGCTTCGGGACAGGTTAATGAAAAACTGTTTTTT.